This passage covers 10 T cell receptor beta chains from one sample sequenced in a study of OX40 agonist ivuxolimab in advanced cancers. Receptors were amplified or captured by the immunoSEQ multiplex PCR assay. The table comes from immuneACCESS by way of TCRdb, which keeps in-frame sequences with V and J called. Part of the clones is missing from these tables; in studies checked, under half for an unresolved V gene and the rest for unknown reasons. The sample contains roughly 32,000 clones, 75% to 85% of them found a single time. Around a fifth of the sample is in the top ten clones. The sequencing used CD4+ or CD8+ T cells sorted from blood, collected in a trial of the OX40 agonist ivuxolimab. The receptor source for this set is an adult with an advanced solid tumor such as melanoma, head and neck, liver or kidney cancer.

The J gene is TRBJ2-5, the V gene TRBV28, with D unresolved. The germline V gene encodes CDR1 MDHEN and CDR2 SYDVKM. V dropped 8 bases and J dropped 5 bases, with 15 bases sitting between them. The CDR3 has 13 amino acids. CDR3 in DNA: TGTGCCAGCGGTCCGCGATCCGGGGAGACCCAGTACTTC. Translated, it gives CASGPRSGETQYF.

In this sample, this clone turned up once. The chain uses TRBV4-2 and TRBJ2-2; D unresolved. The germline V and J ends were trimmed by 0 bases and 7 bases, with 9 bases remaining between them. Germline V lookup: CDR1 LGHNA, CDR2 YNFKEQ. The CDR3 consists of 14 residues. As DNA, the CDR3 is TGTGCCAGCAGCCAAGATCCTGAACTCGGGGAGCTGTTTTTT. Translation gives CASSQDPELGELFF.

This clone has only a few counts. V usage is TRBV19 and J usage is TRBJ1-3; D is ambiguous. Germline lookup yields CDR1 LNHDA and CDR2 SQIVND (reference sequence). The length of the CDR3 is 16 residues. The V gene lost 7 bases and the J gene lost 0 bases, with 16 bases spanning the gap. The CDR3 bases are TGTGCCAGTAACGCACTTCAGGAGACCTCTGGAAACACCATATATTTT. As protein: CASNALQETSGNTIYF. Using reference TRBV19 and TRBJ1-3 for the parts outside the CDR3, the full variable domain is DGGITQSPKYLFRKEGQNVTLSCEQNLNHDAMYWYRQDPGQGLRLIYYSQIVNDFQKGDIAEGYSVSREKKESFPLTVTSAQKNPTAFYLCASNALQETSGNTIYFGEGSWLTVV.

There are a few counts of this clone. The chain links TRBV6-1 to TRBJ1-2, with D possibly matching TRBD1 (6 bases). From germline, CDR1 is MNHNS and CDR2 SASEGT. Trimming removed 0 bases from V and 8 bases from J, with 16 bases in between. The CDR3 covers 15 residues. CDR3 bases: TGTGCCAGCAGTGAAGCGCAAGGCAGGGACAACGGCTACACCTTC. This translates into CASSEAQGRDNGYTF.

The gene calls are TRBV9 and TRBJ2-7; D is uncertain. Trimming cost V 4 bases and J 1 base, with 18 bases left between them. The germline V gene encodes CDR1 SGDLS and CDR2 YYNGEE. The CDR3 covers 16 residues. CDR3 DNA sequence: TGTGCCAGCAGCCCTCAGGACGCTGGGCTTTCCTACGAGCAGTACTTC. Translation gives CASSPQDAGLSYEQYF.

The CDR3 coding sequence is TGTGCCAGCTCACCCATCAGAGGTGGGGGTACCTACGAGCAGTACTTC. Translated, it gives CASSPIRGGGTYEQYF. The chain combines TRBV18 with TRBJ2-7, with D perhaps being TRBD1 or TRBD2 (5 bases each). The V gene lost 3 bases and the J gene lost 2 bases, with 17 bases spanning the gap. The CDR3 is 16 amino acids. The germline V gene has CDR1 KGHSH and CDR2 LQKENI.

The CDR3 DNA reads as TGTGCCAGCAGTTTAGGACAGGGGATAAAGGCTGGCTACACCTTC. Translation gives CASSLGQGIKAGYTF. The rearrangement uses TRBV27 and TRBJ1-2; 9 nucleotides agree with TRBD1. This CDR3 has 15 amino acids. Trimming took 2 bases from V and 7 from J; bases not matched to a gene: 8. Germline-derived CDR1 and CDR2 are MNHEY and SMNVEV (reference sequence).

The rearrangement links TRBV7-2 to TRBJ1-5; 8 bases align to TRBD1. In germline, CDR1 is SGHTA, CDR2 FQGNSA. The V gene end was trimmed by 5 bases and the J gene end by 3 bases; junction bases not matched to a gene: 6. This CDR3 has 15 amino acids. The CDR3 reads CASSPSGGPNQPQHF. The CDR3 region has the DNA TGTGCCAGCAGCCCCTCAGGGGGCCCCAATCAGCCCCAGCATTTT.

This chain connects TRBV9 to TRBJ1-3, with 7 bases aligning to TRBD1. J lost 3 bases, V lost 0 bases, and 3 bases had no gene match. Germline V gene sequence: CDR1 SGDLS, CDR2 YYNGEE. This CDR3 comprises 15 residues. In nucleotides, the CDR3 is TGTGCCAGCAGCGTAGCGGCAGGGGGTGGAAACACCATATATTTT. This codes for CASSVAAGGGNTIYF.

The V gene is TRBV5-1, the J gene TRBJ1-2; 11 nucleotides match TRBD1. The CDR3 is 15 residues long. Germline values: CDR1 SGHRS, CDR2 YFSETQ. Trimming removed 3 bases from V and 1 base from J; junction bases left unmatched: 2. CDR3 in amino acids: CASSSGTGGNYGYTF. The CDR3 bases are TGCGCCAGCAGCTCTGGGACAGGGGGTAACTATGGCTACACCTTC.